The 3 T cell receptor beta chains below were found in one sample sequenced in a study of long-term antiretroviral therapy in people with HIV. Researchers report immunoSEQ v3.0 was run at survey level. The repertoire was sequenced with immunoSEQ multiplex PCR; TCRdb's copy has only in-frame clones and lacks some. The table records 22,000 or so clones, roughly 75% of them present only once. Material: unsorted PBMCs, obtained 2.9 years after starting antiretroviral therapy. Receptor source: a woman in her thirties with HIV.

The V gene is TRBV19, the J gene TRBJ1-2; TRBD1 matches 7 bases. After removal of 4 bases from V and 2 bases from J, the junction contained 7 bases not matched to a gene. This CDR3 has 15 residues. From germline, CDR1 is LNHDA and CDR2 SQIVND (reference sequence). In DNA, the CDR3 is TGTGCCAGTAGTACGTCGGGACAGCAAAACTATGGCTACACCTTC. Its translation: CASSTSGQQNYGYTF.

The chain combines TRBV14 with TRBJ1-4, with 9 bases fitting TRBD1. The trim removed 3 bases at V and 2 bases at J, leaving 4 bases unmatched. Germline V lookup: CDR1 SGHDN, CDR2 FVKESK. The length of the CDR3 is 16 residues. CDR3 DNA: TGTGCCAGCAGCCATTACAGGGGGCCGACTAATGAAAAACTGTTTTTT. It encodes CASSHYRGPTNEKLFF.

This chain connects TRBV4-1 to TRBJ2-5, with a weak D call TRBD2 (7 bases). Trimming stripped 5 bases from V and 4 bases from J, with 17 bases between. Per germline, CDR1 MGHRA and CDR2 YSYEKL. CDR3 length: 15 amino acids. The CDR3, as DNA: TGCGCCAGCAGCTTGCGGGGGCCGGGGGGAGAGACCCAGTACTTC. Translating it yields CASSLRGPGGETQYF.